This T cell receptor (beta chain) was documented in a study of post-analysis software for immune sequencing data. The study's findings and limits: Batch-mates among the samples co-clustered strongly by F measure. Patients showed TRBV5-6, TRBV5-1 and TRBV20-1 among five TRBV segments more frequent than in controls.

A remark on this clonotype: What it binds is not known.

Incorporated into the TCR beta cDNA libraries were unique molecular identifiers, which served to reduce PCR and sequencing biases. From the PCR reads, TCRdb called clonotypes with MiXCR, one entry per CDR3 protein. Altogether more than 500,000 distinct CDR3 sequences are present, roughly 34% being singletons, with the ten largest covering less than 6%. Trimming left V 4 bases short and J 0 bases short, with 3 bases between. CDR3 size: 11 residues. The germline CDR1 and CDR2 sequences are DFQATT and SNEGSKA (reference sequence). The source material was blood. The receptor was isolated from a girl under 18 with multiple sclerosis. V gene TRBV20-1 combines with J gene TRBJ1-1, with D uncertain. CDR3 sequence reads: CSANMNTEAFF. The CDR3 region has the DNA TGCAGTGCTAATATGAACACTGAAGCTTTCTTT.